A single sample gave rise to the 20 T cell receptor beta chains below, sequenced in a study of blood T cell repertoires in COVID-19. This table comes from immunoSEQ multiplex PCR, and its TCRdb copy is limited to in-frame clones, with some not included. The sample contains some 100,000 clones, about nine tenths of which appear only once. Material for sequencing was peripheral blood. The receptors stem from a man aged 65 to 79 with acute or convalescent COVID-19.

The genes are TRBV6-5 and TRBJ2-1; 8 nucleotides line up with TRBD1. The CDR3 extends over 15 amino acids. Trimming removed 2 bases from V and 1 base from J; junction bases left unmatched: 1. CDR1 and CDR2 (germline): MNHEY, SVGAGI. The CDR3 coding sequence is TGTGCCAGCAGTTACGACAGGGGTTCCTACAATGAGCAGTTCTTC. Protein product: CASSYDRGSYNEQFF.

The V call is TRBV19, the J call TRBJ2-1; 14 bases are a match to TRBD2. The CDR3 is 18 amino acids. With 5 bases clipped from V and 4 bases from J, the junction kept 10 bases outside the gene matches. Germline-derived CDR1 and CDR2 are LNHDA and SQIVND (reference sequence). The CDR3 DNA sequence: TGTGCCAGTAGTCAAAGGACTAGCGGGGGGACCTATTACAATGAGCAGTTCTTC. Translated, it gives CASSQRTSGGTYYNEQFF.

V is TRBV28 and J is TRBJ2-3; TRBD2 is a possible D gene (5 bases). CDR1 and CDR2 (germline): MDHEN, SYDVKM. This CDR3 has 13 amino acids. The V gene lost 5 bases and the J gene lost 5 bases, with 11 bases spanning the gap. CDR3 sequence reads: CASSGSWIDTQYF. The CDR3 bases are TGTGCCAGCAGTGGGAGTTGGATAGATACGCAGTATTTT.

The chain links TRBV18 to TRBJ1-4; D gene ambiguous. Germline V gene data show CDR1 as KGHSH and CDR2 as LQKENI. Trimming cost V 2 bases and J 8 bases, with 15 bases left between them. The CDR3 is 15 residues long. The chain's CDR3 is CASSPRAGGEEKLFF. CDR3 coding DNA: TGTGCCAGCTCACCAAGGGCAGGAGGCGAAGAAAAACTGTTTTTT.

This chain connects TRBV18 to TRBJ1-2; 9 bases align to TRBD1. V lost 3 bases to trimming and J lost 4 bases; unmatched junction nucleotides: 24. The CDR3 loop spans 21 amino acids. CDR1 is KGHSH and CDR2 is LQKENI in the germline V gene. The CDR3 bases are TGTGCCAGCTCACCTAGGGACAGGGAACGGCTGTATATCCCCCAGGGCTATGGCTACACCTTC. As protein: CASSPRDRERLYIPQGYGYTF. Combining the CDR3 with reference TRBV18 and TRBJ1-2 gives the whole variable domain NAGVMQNPRHLVRRRGQEARLRCSPMKGHSHVYWYRQLPEEGLKFMVYLQKENIIDESGMPKERFSAEFPKEGPSILRIQQVVRGDSAAYFCASSPRDRERLYIPQGYGYTFGSGTRLTVV.

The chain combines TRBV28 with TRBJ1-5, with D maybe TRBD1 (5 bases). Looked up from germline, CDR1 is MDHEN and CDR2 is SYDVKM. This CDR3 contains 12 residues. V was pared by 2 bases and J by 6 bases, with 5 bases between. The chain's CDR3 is CASSLRGQPQHF. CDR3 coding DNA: TGTGCCAGCAGTTTAAGGGGTCAGCCCCAGCATTTT. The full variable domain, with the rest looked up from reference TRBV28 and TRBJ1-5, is DVKVTQSSRYLVKRTGEKVFLECVQDMDHENMFWYRQDPGLGLRLIYFSYDVKMKEKGDIPEGYSVSREKKERFSLILESASTNQTSMYLCASSLRGQPQHFGDGTRLSIL.

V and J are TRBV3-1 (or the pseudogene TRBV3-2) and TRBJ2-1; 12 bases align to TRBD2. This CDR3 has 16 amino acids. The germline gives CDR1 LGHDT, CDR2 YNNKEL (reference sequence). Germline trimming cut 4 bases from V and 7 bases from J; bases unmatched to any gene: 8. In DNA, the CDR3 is TGTGCCAGCAGCCCACAACTAGCGGGGGGAGGGAATGAGCAGTTCTTC. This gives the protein CASSPQLAGGGNEQFF.

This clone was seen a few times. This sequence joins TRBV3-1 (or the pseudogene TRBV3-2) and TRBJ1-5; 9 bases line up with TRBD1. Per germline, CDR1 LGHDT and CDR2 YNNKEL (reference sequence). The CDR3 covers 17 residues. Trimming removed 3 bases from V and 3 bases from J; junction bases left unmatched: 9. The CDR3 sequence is CASSQAYRGRINQPQHF. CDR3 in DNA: TGTGCCAGCAGCCAGGCTTACAGGGGGCGGATCAATCAGCCCCAGCATTTT.

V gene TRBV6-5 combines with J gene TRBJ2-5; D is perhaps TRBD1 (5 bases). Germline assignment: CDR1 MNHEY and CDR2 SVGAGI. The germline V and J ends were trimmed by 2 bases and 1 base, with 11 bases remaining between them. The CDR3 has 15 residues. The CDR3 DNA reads TGTGCCAGCAGTTACGGACAATACCTCCAAGAGACCCAGTACTTC. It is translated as CASSYGQYLQETQYF.

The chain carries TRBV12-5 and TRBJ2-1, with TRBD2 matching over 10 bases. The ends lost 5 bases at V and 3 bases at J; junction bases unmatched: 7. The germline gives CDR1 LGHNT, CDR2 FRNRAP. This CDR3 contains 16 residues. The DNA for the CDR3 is TGTGCTAGTGGTCTTCGGATAGCGGGGGGCTACAATGAGCAGTTCTTC. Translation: CASGLRIAGGYNEQFF.

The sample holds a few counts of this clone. This chain's CDR3 is CASSQTDSYEQYF. In nucleotides, the CDR3 is TGTGCCAGCAGCCAGACAGACTCGTACGAGCAGTACTTC. The chain couples TRBV28 to TRBJ2-7; D may be TRBD1 (5 bases). Trimming took 6 bases from V and 4 from J, leaving 13 bases between them. This CDR3 comprises 13 residues. Per the germline V gene, CDR1 is MDHEN and CDR2 is SYDVKM.

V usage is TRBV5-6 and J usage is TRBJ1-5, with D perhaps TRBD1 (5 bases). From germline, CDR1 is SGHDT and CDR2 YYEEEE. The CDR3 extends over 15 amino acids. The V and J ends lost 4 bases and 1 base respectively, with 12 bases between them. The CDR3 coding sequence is TGTGCCAGCAGCCCAGGGTTGGGGAGCAATCAGCCCCAGCATTTT. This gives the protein CASSPGLGSNQPQHF.

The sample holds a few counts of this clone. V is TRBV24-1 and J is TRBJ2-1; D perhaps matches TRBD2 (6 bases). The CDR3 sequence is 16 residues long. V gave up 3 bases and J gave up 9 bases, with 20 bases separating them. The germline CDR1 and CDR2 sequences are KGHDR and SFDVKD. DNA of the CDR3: TGTGCCACCAGTGATCCAAGTAGGATTGGGGGGAGTGAGCAGTTCTTC. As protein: CATSDPSRIGGSEQFF.

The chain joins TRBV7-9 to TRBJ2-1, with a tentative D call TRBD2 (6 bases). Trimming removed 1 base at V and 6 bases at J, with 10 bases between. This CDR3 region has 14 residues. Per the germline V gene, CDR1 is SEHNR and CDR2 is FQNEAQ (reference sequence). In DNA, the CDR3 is TGTGCCAGCAGCTTAGATAGGAGGGTCAATGAGCAGTTCTTC. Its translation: CASSLDRRVNEQFF.

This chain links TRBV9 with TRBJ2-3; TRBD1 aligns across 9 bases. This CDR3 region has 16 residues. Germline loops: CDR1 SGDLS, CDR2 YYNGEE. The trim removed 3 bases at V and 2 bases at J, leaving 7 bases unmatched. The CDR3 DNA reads TGTGCCAGCAGCGGTTACAGGGGGCCGGACACAGATACGCAGTATTTT. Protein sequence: CASSGYRGPDTDTQYF.

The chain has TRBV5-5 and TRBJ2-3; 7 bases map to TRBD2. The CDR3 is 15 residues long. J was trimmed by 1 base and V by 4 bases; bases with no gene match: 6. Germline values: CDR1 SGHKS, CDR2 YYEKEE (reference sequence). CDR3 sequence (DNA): TGTGCCAGCAGCCTCGGACTAGTGGGCACAGATACGCAGTATTTT. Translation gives CASSLGLVGTDTQYF. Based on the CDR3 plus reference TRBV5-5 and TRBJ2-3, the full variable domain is DAGVTQSPTHLIKTRGQQVTLRCSPISGHKSVSWYQQVLGQGPQFIFQYYEKEERGRGNFPDRFSARQFPNYSSELNVNALLLGDSALYLCASSLGLVGTDTQYFGPGTRLTVL.

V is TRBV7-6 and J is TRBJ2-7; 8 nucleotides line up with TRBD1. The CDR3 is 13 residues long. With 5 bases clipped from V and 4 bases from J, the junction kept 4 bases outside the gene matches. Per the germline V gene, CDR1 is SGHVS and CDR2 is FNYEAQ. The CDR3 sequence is CASSRGQGYEQYF. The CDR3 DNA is TGTGCCAGCAGCAGAGGACAGGGATACGAGCAGTACTTC.

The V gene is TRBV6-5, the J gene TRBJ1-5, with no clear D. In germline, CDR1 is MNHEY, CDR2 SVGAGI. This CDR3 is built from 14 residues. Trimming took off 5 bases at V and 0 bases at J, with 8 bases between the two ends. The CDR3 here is CASSLQYSNQPQHF. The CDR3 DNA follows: TGTGCCAGCAGTCTACAGTATAGCAATCAGCCCCAGCATTTT.

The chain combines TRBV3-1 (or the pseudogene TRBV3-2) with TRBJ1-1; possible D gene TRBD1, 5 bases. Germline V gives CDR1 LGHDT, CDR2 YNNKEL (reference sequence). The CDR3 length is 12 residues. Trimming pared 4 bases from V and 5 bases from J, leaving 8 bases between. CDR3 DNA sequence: TGTGCCAGCAGCCTTCAGGGAACTGAAGCTTTCTTT. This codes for CASSLQGTEAFF.

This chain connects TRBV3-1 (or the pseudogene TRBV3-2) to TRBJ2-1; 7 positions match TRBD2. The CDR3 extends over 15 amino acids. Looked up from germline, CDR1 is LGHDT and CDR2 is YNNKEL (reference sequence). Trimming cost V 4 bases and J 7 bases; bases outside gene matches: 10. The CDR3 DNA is TGTGCCAGCAGCCCCTCGGGGGGTGGGGAGAATGAGCAGTTCTTC. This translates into CASSPSGGGENEQFF.